The 24 T cell receptor beta chains listed next were all sequenced from one sample in a study of blood T cell repertoires in COVID-19. Measured with immunoSEQ multiplex PCR; TCRdb has only the in-frame clones, and not every one. The table lists 300,000 to 450,000 clones, over 75% of them singletons, with 1.5% to 2.5% in the top ten. The sequenced sample was PBMCs or T cells enriched from blood (not recorded which). These receptors were obtained from a man aged 40-49 years in a cohort exposed to, infected with or recovered from COVID-19 (not recorded which).

The chain employs TRBV5-1 and TRBJ2-1; D gene ambiguous. The CDR3 is 12 amino acids. Trimming took 0 bases from V and 7 from J, leaving 5 bases between them. From germline, CDR1 is SGHRS and CDR2 YFSETQ. This CDR3 is CASSLARNEQFF. The CDR3 bases are TGCGCCAGCAGCTTGGCGCGGAATGAGCAGTTCTTC.

In this sample, this clone turned up a few times. The chain employs TRBV5-1 and TRBJ1-2, with unresolved D. V dropped 1 base and J dropped 2 bases, with 6 bases sitting between them. This CDR3 region has 13 residues. CDR1 and CDR2 (germline): SGHRS, YFSETQ. The CDR3 here is CASSLLQNYGYTF. CDR3 DNA: TGCGCCAGCAGCTTGCTACAGAACTATGGCTACACCTTC.

The gene calls are TRBV10-1 and TRBJ2-7, with D possibly being TRBD2 (6 bases). Trimming shortened V by 1 base and J by 1 base, and 14 bases separated the two germline ends. Germline CDR1 is WNHNN and CDR2 is SYGVQD (reference sequence). The CDR3 has 16 amino acids. CDR3 DNA sequence: TGCGCCAGCAGTGAGTACCTAGCGCCGTCATCCTACGAGCAGTACTTC. It encodes CASSEYLAPSSYEQYF.

The genes are TRBV28 and TRBJ2-2; a weak D match, TRBD1 (6 bases). V shed 6 bases and J shed 0 bases, with 17 bases lying between them. The CDR3 spans 17 residues. Germline values: CDR1 MDHEN, CDR2 SYDVKM. The CDR3 loop reads CASRPVTGTTNTGELFF. The CDR3 nucleotides are TGTGCCAGCAGACCCGTAACCGGGACAACGAACACCGGGGAGCTGTTTTTT.

The chain couples TRBV10-3 to TRBJ1-5; D is undetermined. The CDR3 length is 15 residues. Germline CDR1 is ENHRY and CDR2 is SYGVKD. V was clipped by 3 bases and J by 2 bases, with 11 bases between them. As DNA, the CDR3 is TGTGCCATCAGTGACAACTCCGGAGGCAATCAGCCCCAGCATTTT. Protein: CAISDNSGGNQPQHF.

CDR3 sequence (DNA): TGTGCCAGCAGCTTTGGACTAACTAACTATGGCTACACCTTC. Amino acids: CASSFGLTNYGYTF. The chain employs TRBV7-2 and TRBJ1-2; D is ambiguous. The CDR3 runs 14 residues. Germline CDR1 SGHTA, CDR2 FQGNSA. V lost 3 bases and J 0 bases, leaving 8 bases between the germline ends.

The genes are TRBV5-1 and TRBJ2-1; 8 bases agree with TRBD2. After removal of 1 base from V and 0 bases from J, the junction contained 15 bases not matched to a gene. This CDR3 contains 20 residues. Germline V gene sequence: CDR1 SGHRS, CDR2 YFSETQ. The CDR3 DNA follows: TGCGCCAGCAGCTTGTTTGCGGGGGGAGCCCTTACGATCTCCTACAATGAGCAGTTCTTC. This gives the protein CASSLFAGGALTISYNEQFF. Full variable domain (remainder filled in from reference TRBV5-1 and TRBJ2-1): KAGVTQTPRYLIKTRGQQVTLSCSPISGHRSVSWYQQTPGQGLQFLFEYFSETQRNKGNFPGRFSGRQFSNSRSEMNVSTLELGDSALYLCASSLFAGGALTISYNEQFFGPGTRLTVL.

V usage is TRBV3-1 (or the pseudogene TRBV3-2) and J usage is TRBJ1-2; the match to TRBD1 covers 7 bases. The germline gives CDR1 LGHDT, CDR2 YNNKEL (reference sequence). CDR3 length equals 15 residues. V dropped 3 bases and J dropped 4; count of bases not matched to a gene: 8. The CDR3 spells CASSQNPRDSYGYTF. CDR3 nucleotides: TGTGCCAGCAGCCAGAACCCCCGGGACAGCTATGGCTACACCTTC.

This rearrangement joins TRBV2 to TRBJ2-1, with D possibly being TRBD1 (5 bases). CDR1 and CDR2 (germline): SNHLY, FYNNEI. This CDR3 spans 15 amino acids. V lost 3 bases and J 5 bases, leaving 14 bases between the germline ends. The CDR3 nucleotides are TGTGCCAGCAGTGATGGGCCAGGGATTGACAATGAGCAGTTCTTC. It codes for CASSDGPGIDNEQFF.

This clone was counted a single time. V gene TRBV6-5 combines with J gene TRBJ1-2, with a weak D call TRBD1 (5 bases). From germline, CDR1 is MNHEY and CDR2 SVGAGI. This CDR3 has 13 amino acids. Trimming took 2 bases from V and 7 from J, leaving 11 bases between them. The CDR3: CASSYDDRGGYTF. The CDR3 region has the DNA TGTGCCAGCAGTTACGATGACAGAGGTGGCTACACCTTC.

Notes on this clone: Distinct nucleotide sequences in the sample also encode this CDR3. J is TRBJ1-5 and V is TRBV2; no clear D gene. CDR1 SNHLY and CDR2 FYNNEI come from the germline V gene. Trimming shortened V by 6 bases and J by 3 bases, and 6 bases separated the two germline ends. This CDR3 has 12 residues. The CDR3, as DNA: TGTGCCAGCAGCCAGAACAATCAGCCCCAGCATTTT. Amino acid sequence: CASSQNNQPQHF.

The rearrangement joins TRBV5-1 to TRBJ2-7; the D gene is possibly TRBD2 (6 bases). V was cut by 0 bases and J by 3 bases, with 10 bases left in between. This CDR3 is 14 amino acids long. CDR1 is SGHRS, CDR2 YFSETQ, per germline. CDR3 residues: CASSLGLASYEQYF. The CDR3 DNA follows: TGCGCCAGCAGCTTGGGCCTAGCGAGCTACGAGCAGTACTTC.

V is TRBV5-4 and J is TRBJ2-1; D perhaps matches TRBD2 (5 bases). Trimming left V 2 bases short and J 7 bases short, with 13 bases between. The CDR3 is 14 residues long. CDR1 and CDR2 from the germline V gene are SGHNT and YYREEE (reference sequence). The CDR3 region has the DNA TGTGCCAGCAGCTTCGCGGGTATCAGGAATGAGCAGTTCTTC. It specifies CASSFAGIRNEQFF.

The chain couples TRBV4-2 to TRBJ2-7; 10 nucleotides agree with TRBD2. Germline-derived CDR1 and CDR2 are LGHNA and YNFKEQ. With V trimmed by 4 bases and J by 5 bases, 5 bases remained unmatched. This CDR3 contains 14 residues. CDR3 bases: TGTGCCAGCAGCCCCGGGCTAGCGGGAGACGAGCAGTACTTC. Amino acids: CASSPGLAGDEQYF.

The V and J genes are TRBV5-5 and TRBJ2-3; no firm D call. Germline-derived CDR1 and CDR2 are SGHKS and YYEKEE (reference sequence). CDR3 size: 14 residues. Trimming cost V 0 bases and J 4 bases, with 9 bases left between them. In DNA form, the CDR3 reads TGTGCCAGCAGCTTGGATGGGCGATCAGATACGCAGTATTTT. This codes for CASSLDGRSDTQYF.

This chain uses TRBV7-9 with TRBJ2-2; tentative D call: TRBD1 (5 bases). The CDR3 is 14 amino acids. Trimming cost V 5 bases and J 4 bases, with 11 bases left between them. Germline values: CDR1 SEHNR, CDR2 FQNEAQ (reference sequence). CDR3 nucleotide sequence: TGTGCCAGCAGCGCAGGGTCGACCACCGGGGAGCTGTTTTTT. This gives the protein CASSAGSTTGELFF.

The CDR3 region has the DNA TGCAGTGCTATTCAGAACGAAAAACTGTTTTTT. This encodes CSAIQNEKLFF. The rearrangement links TRBV20-1 to TRBJ1-4; D is undetermined. Germline V CDR1 and CDR2: DFQATT, SNEGSKA (reference sequence). This CDR3 region has 11 residues. With 4 bases removed from V and 8 bases from J, the gap between germline ends came to 8 bases.

In this sample, this clone turned up a few times. V is TRBV7-3 and J is TRBJ1-1, with TRBD1 identical over 7 bases. The ends lost 5 bases at V and 1 base at J; junction bases unmatched: 4. The CDR3 loop spans 14 amino acids. Looked up from germline, CDR1 is SGHTA and CDR2 is FQGTGA. CDR3 nucleotide sequence: TGTGCCAGCAGCCGACAGGGTCCGAACACTGAAGCTTTCTTT. As protein: CASSRQGPNTEAFF.

The count of this clone is one. This chain links TRBV28 with TRBJ2-7; 12 nucleotides align to TRBD2. With 0 bases clipped from V and 6 bases from J, the junction kept 6 bases outside the gene matches. Germline V gene data show CDR1 as MDHEN and CDR2 as SYDVKM. The CDR3 runs to 16 residues. CDR3 sequence: CASSLWTSGSSGEQYF. DNA of the CDR3: TGTGCCAGCAGTTTATGGACTAGCGGGAGTAGTGGCGAGCAGTACTTC.

The chain carries TRBV18 and TRBJ2-3; possible D gene TRBD2, 6 bases. The CDR3 consists of 13 residues. Germline V gene data show CDR1 as KGHSH and CDR2 as LQKENI. V lost 8 bases and J lost 0, with 9 bases in between. The CDR3 protein is CASLASSTDTQYF. CDR3 coding DNA: TGTGCCAGCCTAGCGTCTAGCACAGATACGCAGTATTTT.

The V gene is TRBV28, the J gene TRBJ1-5; 7 nucleotides agree with TRBD1. The length of the CDR3 is 19 residues. The trim removed 3 bases at V and 5 bases at J, leaving 19 bases unmatched. The germline V gene has CDR1 MDHEN and CDR2 SYDVKM. CDR3 bases: TGTGCCAGCAGTTTGAGGTCGACAGGGTGGGGTTTGGGTCATCAGCCCCAGCATTTT. Translated, it gives CASSLRSTGWGLGHQPQHF.

The CDR3 is CASTGGAYEQYF. DNA for the CDR3: TGTGCCTCCACCGGGGGAGCCTACGAGCAGTACTTC. The J gene is TRBJ2-7, the V gene TRBV30; TRBD2 might be the D (6 bases). V lost 7 bases to trimming and J lost 2 bases, with 12 bases between them. There are 12 residues in the CDR3. Germline CDR1 is GTSNPN and CDR2 is SVGIG (reference sequence).

In this sample, this clone turned up once. The rearrangement joins TRBV7-8 to TRBJ1-5, with D hard to call. Trimming removed 5 bases from V and 3 bases from J, with 11 bases in between. Germline V lookup: CDR1 SGHVS, CDR2 FQNEAQ. This CDR3 contains 14 residues. The CDR3 bases are TGTGCCAGCAGCGGGTGGGCCACCAATCAGCCCCAGCATTTT. Translation gives CASSGWATNQPQHF. The variable domain in full, completed from reference TRBV7-8 and TRBJ1-5, reads GAGVSQSPRYKVAKRGQDVALRCDPISGHVSLFWYQQALGQGPEFLTYFQNEAQLDKSGLPSDRFFAERPEGSVSTLKIQRTQQEDSAVYLCASSGWATNQPQHFGDGTRLSIL.

V is TRBV28 and J is TRBJ1-4; 9 nucleotides match TRBD1. The germline gives CDR1 MDHEN, CDR2 SYDVKM. J was trimmed by 8 bases and V by 6 bases; bases with no gene match: 7. CDR3 length: 14 residues. This chain's CDR3 is CASRPQGAREKLFF. CDR3 bases: TGTGCCAGCAGACCACAGGGGGCGCGGGAAAAACTGTTTTTT.